This TCR beta chain came from a study of blood T cell repertoires in COVID-19. Study summary: Researchers got acute and convalescent COVID-19 samples from the United States, Italy and Spain.

The germline V gene has CDR1 LNHDA and CDR2 SQIVND (reference sequence). Trimming cost V 5 bases and J 1 base; bases outside gene matches: 16. The CDR3 has 18 residues. Original methodology: For nucleated cells, counts were estimated from reference gene primer amplification. Clones were read by immunoSEQ multiplex PCR, and TCRdb kept only the in-frame ones, dropping some. Clonal size and the V and J genes are those of that table, whereas D and trimming came from the DNA. The table has roughly 80,000 clones, approximately 88% seen once. The sequence was obtained from a middle-aged man with active COVID-19. Input material: peripheral blood. This chain links TRBV19 with TRBJ1-1; TRBD1 matches at 7 bases. The CDR3 region is CASSLRRGTGARNTEAFF. DNA for the CDR3: TGTGCCAGTAGTCTTCGCCGCGGTACAGGGGCCAGGAACACTGAAGCTTTCTTT.